These 30 T cell receptor beta chains share one sample of origin, sequenced in a study of tumor T cells in aggressive B-cell lymphoma. The protocol was immunoSEQ multiplex PCR, while the TCRdb copy is restricted to in-frame clones and leaves out a portion. The sample yields about 5,300 clones, about 90% seen once. The source material was tumor tissue. These receptors were collected from an adult with diffuse large B cell lymphoma.

The chain couples TRBV18 to TRBJ1-5; D is perhaps TRBD1 (6 bases). Between the trimmed V and J ends, which lost 4 bases and 6 bases, there was a span of 13 bases. The germline V gene encodes CDR1 KGHSH and CDR2 LQKENI. The CDR3 extends over 14 amino acids. CDR3 coding DNA: TGTGCCAGCTCACGCGAGGGGGTTAGTCAGCCCCAGCATTTT. It translates to CASSREGVSQPQHF.

Concerning this clone: One end of the junction fails to match germline, which may point to a read error. This chain connects TRBV28 to TRBJ1-2; D is perhaps TRBD1 (6 bases). CDR3 size: 14 residues. Germline-derived CDR1 and CDR2 are MDHEN and SYDVKM. The DNA for the CDR3 is TGTGCTAGCAGACAGGACAGCGGGGACTATGGCTACACCTTC. The encoded protein is CASRQDSGDYGYTF.

J is TRBJ2-3 and V is TRBV7-9, with TRBD2 matching 10 bases. Germline V lookup: CDR1 SEHNR, CDR2 FQNEAQ (reference sequence). The CDR3 totals 19 residues. The V and J ends lost 7 bases and 0 bases, in that order; junction bases with no gene match: 16. In DNA, the CDR3 is TGTGCCAGCACCATCCGTCTAGCGGGAGAATGGGGTAGCACAGATACGCAGTATTTT. As protein: CASTIRLAGEWGSTDTQYF.

This chain uses TRBV7-9 with TRBJ1-1; D may be TRBD1 (5 bases). The CDR3 spans 12 residues. Per germline, CDR1 SEHNR and CDR2 FQNEAQ (reference sequence). Trimming pared 2 bases from V and 12 bases from J, leaving 13 bases between. The CDR3 bases are TGTGCCAGCAGCTTATTAGGGGCGGATCCTTTCTTT. Residues: CASSLLGADPFF. Combining the CDR3 with reference TRBV7-9 and TRBJ1-1 gives the whole variable domain DTGVSQNPRHKITKRGQNVTFRCDPISEHNRLYWYRQTLGQGPEFLTYFQNEAQLEKSRLLSDRFSAERPKGSFSTLEIQRTEQGDSAMYLCASSLLGADPFFGQGTRLTVV.

The chain recombines TRBV10-2 with TRBJ1-6; 8 bases align to TRBD1. The CDR3 runs to 14 residues. The J segment lost 5 bases and the V segment lost 7 bases, leaving 4 bases of the junction unmatched. The germline V gene encodes CDR1 WSHSY and CDR2 SAAADI. The CDR3: CASNPTGDNSPLHF. CDR3 coding DNA: TGCGCCAGCAACCCGACAGGGGATAATTCACCCCTCCACTTT.

This chain links TRBV28 with TRBJ2-1; 9 bases match TRBD1. The J segment lost 4 bases and the V segment lost 11 bases, leaving 12 bases of the junction unmatched. The CDR3 has 15 residues. Germline V gives CDR1 MDHEN, CDR2 SYDVKM. For the CDR3, the DNA is TGTGCCTCAGTGCGGACAGGGGCCCCTTACAATGAGCAGTTCTTC. Its protein is CASVRTGAPYNEQFF.

This chain links TRBV6-6 with TRBJ1-6; D unresolved. In germline, CDR1 is MNHNY, CDR2 SVGAGI (reference sequence). The germline V and J ends were trimmed by 8 bases and 11 bases, with 7 bases remaining between them. This CDR3 spans 10 amino acids. For the CDR3, the DNA is TGTGCCAGCGGGCCTGCACCCCTCCACTTT. This encodes CASGPAPLHF.

V and J are TRBV6-5 and TRBJ2-7, with D maybe TRBD1 (6 bases). This CDR3 has 13 residues. Trimming left V 2 bases short and J 4 bases short, with 9 bases between. CDR1 MNHEY and CDR2 SVGAGI come from the germline V gene. CDR3 DNA: TGTGCCAGCAGTTACCTAACAGGGTACGAGCAGTACTTC. It codes for CASSYLTGYEQYF.

The rearrangement uses TRBV6-5 and TRBJ2-5; maybe TRBD1 (6 bases). The CDR3 length is 16 residues. Germline V gene data show CDR1 as MNHEY and CDR2 as SVGAGI. Trimming stripped 0 bases from V and 5 bases from J, with 16 bases between. CDR3 DNA: TGTGCCAGCAGTTACTCGACTTCCAATACAGGGGAGACCCAGTACTTC. Translated, it gives CASSYSTSNTGETQYF.

The chain is built from TRBV7-6 and TRBJ1-2; possible D gene TRBD1, 5 bases. V shed 3 bases and J shed 4 bases, with 18 bases lying between them. The CDR3 runs 16 residues. Germline CDR1 and CDR2: SGHVS and FNYEAQ. The CDR3 reads CASSLGGQVGSYGYTF. CDR3 nucleotides: TGTGCCAGCAGCTTGGGGGGTCAGGTTGGGTCCTATGGCTACACCTTC.

This chain connects TRBV30 to TRBJ1-1; D remains ambiguous. V was pared by 3 bases and J by 8 bases, with 16 bases between. The CDR3 is made up of 13 amino acids. CDR1 and CDR2 from the germline V gene are GTSNPN and SVGIG (reference sequence). The CDR3 region has the DNA TGTGCCTGGAGCGGCGCAACTTGGGCCGAAGCTTTCTTT. Translation: CAWSGATWAEAFF.

This clone was detected only once. This chain connects TRBV7-2 to TRBJ2-7; the match to TRBD2 covers 10 bases. This CDR3 is built from 14 residues. The junction had 4 bases not matched to a gene; V was cut back by 2 bases and J by 6 bases. The germline gives CDR1 SGHTA, CDR2 FQGNSA. The CDR3 loop reads CASSLSSSGSEQYF. DNA of the CDR3: TGTGCCAGCAGCTTAAGCTCTAGCGGGAGCGAGCAGTACTTC.

The rearrangement uses TRBV10-3 and TRBJ1-2; 10 nucleotides line up with TRBD1. V shed 5 bases, J shed 3 bases, and the junction held 6 bases outside the gene matches. Germline V gene lookup returns CDR1 ENHRY and CDR2 SYGVKD. This CDR3 region has 15 residues. CDR3 residues: CAISNRDRGDYGYTF. In DNA form, the CDR3 reads TGTGCCATCAGTAACCGGGACAGGGGAGACTATGGCTACACCTTC.

The rearrangement links TRBV4-1 to TRBJ1-4, with D maybe TRBD1 (6 bases). With 5 bases removed from V and 7 bases from J, the gap between germline ends came to 14 bases. There are 14 residues in the CDR3. Germline CDR1 and CDR2: MGHRA and YSYEKL. The CDR3 reads CASSLQGLGEKLFF. CDR3 nucleotide sequence: TGCGCCAGCAGCTTACAGGGCTTGGGTGAAAAACTGTTTTTT.

The chain carries TRBV9 and TRBJ2-2; D gene ambiguous. The germline V and J ends were trimmed by 1 base and 6 bases, with 4 bases remaining between them. Germline CDR1 and CDR2: SGDLS and YYNGEE. The CDR3 is 12 residues long. CDR3 loop: CASSVTAGELFF. The DNA for the CDR3 is TGTGCCAGCAGCGTAACGGCCGGGGAGCTGTTTTTT. Based on the CDR3 plus reference TRBV9 and TRBJ2-2, the full variable domain is DSGVTQTPKHLITATGQRVTLRCSPRSGDLSVYWYQQSLDQGLQFLIQYYNGEERAKGNILERFSAQQFPDLHSELNLSSLELGDSALYFCASSVTAGELFFGEGSRLTVL.

V gene TRBV4-2 combines with J gene TRBJ2-2; 11 nucleotides agree with TRBD1. Losses at the gene ends were 5 bases for V and 4 bases for J; bases not matched to a gene: 9. The CDR3 covers 17 residues. The germline V gene encodes CDR1 LGHNA and CDR2 YNFKEQ. The CDR3 protein is CASSSQVGTGGTGELFF. In DNA form, the CDR3 reads TGTGCCAGCAGCAGCCAGGTCGGGACAGGGGGCACCGGGGAGCTGTTTTTT.

The V call is TRBV11-3, the J call TRBJ1-2, with D possibly TRBD1 on 5 matching bases. This CDR3 is 15 amino acids long. V lost 3 bases and J 3 bases, leaving 14 bases between the germline ends. Germline values: CDR1 SGHNT, CDR2 YENEEA. The CDR3 bases are TGTGCCAGCAGCTTCCACGTGACAGTAGACTATGGCTACACCTTC. Its translation: CASSFHVTVDYGYTF.

CDR3 sequence: CASRLAGGSGNEQFF. CDR3 DNA sequence: TGTGCCAGCAGACTAGCGGGGGGGTCCGGGAATGAGCAGTTCTTC. V gene TRBV7-2 combines with J gene TRBJ2-1; 13 bases map to TRBD2. CDR1 is SGHTA and CDR2 is FQGNSA in the germline V gene. The CDR3 consists of 15 residues. V dropped 6 bases and J dropped 7; count of bases not matched to a gene: 6.

V usage is TRBV4-3 and J usage is TRBJ1-1; 8 nucleotides align to TRBD1. The CDR3 is made up of 15 amino acids. Germline V CDR1 and CDR2: LGHNA, YSLEER. Trimming took 5 bases from V and 1 from J; bases not matched to a gene: 6. CDR3 region: CASSADRGRNTEAFF. In DNA form, the CDR3 reads TGCGCCAGCAGCGCAGACAGGGGCCGGAACACTGAAGCTTTCTTT.

The gene calls are TRBV10-3 and TRBJ2-3, with TRBD1 as a possible D gene (6 bases). Germline CDR1 is ENHRY and CDR2 is SYGVKD. V lost 5 bases, J lost 2 bases, and 17 bases lay in between. CDR3 length equals 16 residues. The CDR3 region has the DNA TGTGCCATCAGTACGGACACCTCAGGGGTCACAGATACGCAGTATTTT. This codes for CAISTDTSGVTDTQYF.

This clone was counted between two and nine times. J is TRBJ2-6 and V is TRBV4-1; no reliable D call. CDR1 is MGHRA, CDR2 YSYEKL, per germline. The CDR3 sequence is 16 residues long. V lost 4 bases, J lost 0 bases, and 10 bases lay in between. The CDR3 here is CASSRSVFSGANVLTF. In DNA, the CDR3 is TGCGCCAGCAGCCGTTCAGTGTTCTCTGGGGCCAACGTCCTGACTTTC.

This chain connects TRBV27 to TRBJ1-1, with a tentative D call TRBD1 (5 bases). V dropped 5 bases and J dropped 0 bases, with 13 bases sitting between them. The CDR3 consists of 15 residues. Germline CDR1 MNHEY, CDR2 SMNVEV (reference sequence). The CDR3, as DNA: TGTGCCAGCAGTCCACTGGGGGGATTGAACACTGAAGCTTTCTTT. Translation: CASSPLGGLNTEAFF.

This clone was seen only once. V and J are TRBV15 and TRBJ2-6; unclear D gene. V lost 0 bases and J 1 base, leaving 7 bases between the germline ends. From germline, CDR1 is LNHNV and CDR2 YYDKDF (reference sequence). There are 16 residues in the CDR3. For the CDR3, the DNA is TGTGCCACCAGCAGAGATGAGCCTTCTGGGGCCAACGTCCTGACTTTC. The encoded protein is CATSRDEPSGANVLTF.

The rearrangement links TRBV5-1 to TRBJ1-1; no definite D call. Deletions cut 6 bases from V and 1 base from J, with 13 bases between. Looked up from germline, CDR1 is SGHRS and CDR2 is YFSETQ. This CDR3 region has 14 residues. CDR3 loop: CASTLDHKNTEAFF. CDR3 DNA: TGCGCCAGCACCCTCGATCACAAGAACACTGAAGCTTTCTTT.

This sequence joins TRBV5-1 and TRBJ1-2; 8 bases are shared with TRBD1. The CDR3 loop spans 14 amino acids. V lost 0 bases and J lost 7; bases outside the gene matches: 5. Germline V gives CDR1 SGHRS, CDR2 YFSETQ. The CDR3 region is CASSLVSTGGGYTF. The CDR3 DNA follows: TGCGCCAGCAGCTTGGTATCTACAGGGGGTGGCTACACCTTC.

The CDR3 coding sequence is TGTGCCAGCAGACTTTACATACTACAACACGCACGAAACACCATATATTTT. It is translated as CASRLYILQHARNTIYF. V and J are TRBV21-1 and TRBJ1-3. TRBV21-1 is given as a pseudogene. The CDR3 covers 17 residues.

The DNA for the CDR3 is TGTGCCAGCACCCTGGGGGGGACTAACAATGAGCAGTTCTTC. Encoded protein: CASTLGGTNNEQFF. V gene TRBV2 combines with J gene TRBJ2-1; 7 nucleotides line up with TRBD2. V lost 7 bases to trimming and J lost 5 bases; unmatched junction nucleotides: 8. Germline assignment: CDR1 SNHLY and CDR2 FYNNEI. The length of the CDR3 is 14 residues.

This clone was found once. A read error may produce the germline difference seen at one junction end. This chain links TRBV28 with TRBJ1-1; 7 bases agree with TRBD1. In germline, CDR1 is MDHEN, CDR2 SYDVKM. The CDR3 consists of 12 residues. The CDR3 bases are TGTGCCAGCAGTCCCACCCAGAGGGGGCGGATCTTT. Translating it yields CASSPTQRGRIF.

This chain joins TRBV6-5 and TRBJ1-5; tentatively, D is TRBD1 (5 bases). Germline values: CDR1 MNHEY, CDR2 SVGAGI. Trimming took off 5 bases at V and 5 bases at J, with 16 bases between the two ends. This CDR3 spans 15 amino acids. The CDR3 sequence: CASSPPGGGDQPQHF. The CDR3 nucleotides are TGTGCCAGCAGTCCCCCGGGGGGGGGAGATCAGCCCCAGCATTTT.

This chain's CDR3 is CASSPGTSGYNEQFF. The DNA for the CDR3 is TGTGCCAGCAGCCCGGGGACTAGCGGGTACAATGAGCAGTTCTTC. The chain uses TRBV11-2 and TRBJ2-1, with 12 positions matching TRBD2. The CDR3 sequence is 15 residues long. V lost 5 bases, J lost 4 bases, and 3 bases stayed unmatched. The germline V gene encodes CDR1 SGHAT and CDR2 FQNNGV.